Listed below are T cell receptor beta chains from one sample, sequenced in a study of T cell responses to AZD1222 COVID-19 vaccine. Sequenced by immunoSEQ multiplex PCR; TCRdb stores in-frame clones only, minus some. The sample has roughly 35,000 clones; 85% to 90% are singletons. The sequencing used peripheral blood, collected 28 days after the second AZD1222 dose. Receptors originate from an adult who received the AZD1222 COVID-19 vaccine. The CDR3 runs from the conserved cysteine through the conserved F or W. A D gene is named only where the DNA matches it firmly. Clone size is shown for a subset of rows, as once, few, many or a class of expanded clone.

clone_size	d_call	v_call	j_call	cdr3_nt	cdr3_aa
few	TRBD1	TRBV2	TRBJ1-4	TGTGCCAGCAGTGAGGGGGGGACAGGGAGCGAAAAACTGTTTTTT	CASSEGGTGSEKLFF
-	-	TRBV19	TRBJ1-1	TGTGCCAGTAAAATGGTGAGGAACACTGAAGCTTTCTTT	CASKMVRNTEAFF
-	-	TRBV28	TRBJ1-1	TGTGCCAGCAGGCCCCAGAACACTGAAGCTTTCTTT	CASRPQNTEAFF
-	-	TRBV5-1	TRBJ1-1	TGCGCCAGCAGCGTAATAGGGGAGGGTCGAACTGAAGCTTTCTTT	CASSVIGEGRTEAFF
-	TRBD1	TRBV6-5	TRBJ1-2	TGTGCCAGCAGTCCCTGGACAGGAGGAAACTATGGCTACACCTTC	CASSPWTGGNYGYTF
-	-	TRBV2	TRBJ1-5	TGTGCCAGCAGGGACGACTCTAGCAATCAGCCCCAGCATTTT	CASRDDSSNQPQHF
-	TRBD1	TRBV27	TRBJ2-1	TGTGCCAGCAGCCTAGACAGGGTATGGGATGAGCAGTTCTTC	CASSLDRVWDEQFF
-	TRBD1	TRBV10-3	TRBJ2-3	TGTGCCATCGGGGAAGACAGGGCTAGCACAGATACGCAGTATTTT	CAIGEDRASTDTQYF
-	TRBD1	TRBV7-2	TRBJ1-4	TGTGCCAGCAGCTTAGCGGGACAGGGGGCAGCTAATGAAAAACTGTTTTTT	CASSLAGQGAANEKLFF
-	TRBD1	TRBV29-1	TRBJ1-5	TGCAGCGTTGGGGGACAGGATCAGCCCCAGCATTTT	CSVGGQDQPQHF
-	TRBD2	TRBV28	TRBJ2-1	TGTGCCGCGGGGACTAGCGGGAGTAATGAGCAGTTCTTC	CAAGTSGSNEQFF
-	-	TRBV5-1	TRBJ1-1	TGCGCCAGCAGCTTGGAGACCGGCACTGAAGCTTTCTTT	CASSLETGTEAFF
-	TRBD2	TRBV3-1/TRBV3-2	TRBJ2-3	TGTGCCAGCAGCCAGGGGCTAGCGGGCCACACAGATACGCAGTATTTT	CASSQGLAGHTDTQYF
-	-	TRBV13	TRBJ2-3	TGTGCCAGCAGCTTAGGGGCAGGCCGCACAGATACGCAGTATTTT	CASSLGAGRTDTQYF